Each of the 24 T cell receptor beta chains below was sequenced from the same sample in a study of blood T cell repertoires in COVID-19. Here immunoSEQ multiplex PCR was the method, and the copy in TCRdb shows in-frame clones only, minus some. This table holds approximately 190,000 clones, 80% found once. Specimen: peripheral blood. The receptors come from a man aged 55 to 70 with acute or convalescent COVID-19.

The chain recombines TRBV11-1 with TRBJ2-7; 10 bases agree with TRBD2. After removal of 5 bases from V and 2 bases from J, the junction contained 6 bases not matched to a gene. This CDR3 contains 15 residues. Germline V lookup: CDR1 SGHAT, CDR2 FQDESV (reference sequence). CDR3 DNA: TGTGCCAGCAGCCTACCTACTAGCGGGGCCTACGAGCAGTACTTC. It encodes CASSLPTSGAYEQYF.

This clone was seen just once. The V gene is TRBV12-5, the J gene TRBJ1-1, with D possibly TRBD1 on 5 matching bases. Trimming pared 2 bases from V and 0 bases from J, leaving 16 bases between. Germline-derived CDR1 and CDR2 are LGHNT and FRNRAP. The CDR3 loop spans 17 amino acids. As DNA, the CDR3 is TGTGCTAGTGGTTTGCGCCTGCGGGGGAATATGAACACTGAAGCTTTCTTT. Protein product: CASGLRLRGNMNTEAFF.

In its sample, this clone was seen once. The chain uses TRBV28 and TRBJ1-2; no firm D call. Trimming removed 5 bases at V and 4 bases at J, with 14 bases between. CDR3 size: 14 residues. Germline V CDR1 and CDR2: MDHEN, SYDVKM. The CDR3 DNA follows: TGTGCCAGCAGTATAGAGGGTTACGGCTATGGCTACACCTTC. It specifies CASSIEGYGYGYTF.

In DNA, the CDR3 is TGCGCCAGCAGCTTGGAGGGGGGGCGCGAGACCCAGTACTTC. Its protein product is CASSLEGGRETQYF. J is TRBJ2-5 and V is TRBV5-1; D may be TRBD2 (7 bases). Trimming took 0 bases from V and 5 from J, leaving 11 bases between them. Germline CDR1 SGHRS, CDR2 YFSETQ. This CDR3 has 14 amino acids.

The chain employs TRBV25-1 and TRBJ2-1; the match to TRBD1 covers 7 bases. The V and J ends lost 6 bases and 5 bases, in that order; junction bases with no gene match: 7. The CDR3 sequence is 14 residues long. Germline CDR1 is MGHDK and CDR2 is SYGVNS. The CDR3 protein is CASSHPGQHNEQFF. The DNA for the CDR3 is TGTGCCAGCAGCCACCCGGGACAGCACAATGAGCAGTTCTTC.

This chain uses TRBV7-9 with TRBJ2-7; TRBD2 matches at 7 bases. V lost 6 bases, J lost 7 bases, and 9 bases stayed unmatched. This CDR3 region has 13 residues. Germline V gene data show CDR1 as SEHNR and CDR2 as FQNEAQ (reference sequence). DNA for the CDR3: TGTGCCAGCAGGCTCGATCTAGCGGATGAGCAGTACTTC. Translating gives CASRLDLADEQYF.

The chain employs TRBV6-5 and TRBJ1-2; 8 bases agree with TRBD1. This CDR3 has 13 amino acids. Germline lookup yields CDR1 MNHEY and CDR2 SVGAGI. V was clipped by 2 bases and J by 4 bases; unmatched bases: 0. CDR3 nucleotide sequence: TGTGCCAGCAGTTACGACAGGGGCTATGGCTACACCTTC. Translation: CASSYDRGYGYTF.

This chain uses TRBV25-1 with TRBJ2-5; 11 nucleotides align to TRBD2. V lost 4 bases and J lost 5; bases outside the gene matches: 9. The CDR3 totals 16 residues. CDR1 is MGHDK, CDR2 SYGVNS, per germline. The CDR3 spells CASSVLTSGNKETQYF. The CDR3 nucleotides read TGTGCCAGCAGTGTCCTGACTAGCGGGAATAAGGAGACCCAGTACTTC.

This chain connects TRBV7-3 to TRBJ1-6, with TRBD1 matching 8 bases. Trimming took 2 bases from V and 7 from J; bases not matched to a gene: 1. The CDR3 extends over 14 amino acids. Looked up from germline, CDR1 is SGHTA and CDR2 is FQGTGA. CDR3 coding DNA: TGTGCCAGCAGCTTACAGGGGGCAAATTCACCCCTCCACTTT. As protein: CASSLQGANSPLHF.

This chain uses TRBV6-2 or TRBV6-3 with TRBJ2-1; TRBD2 agrees at 7 bases. V trimming: 4 bases; J trimming: 0 bases; junction bases outside the gene matches: 9. The germline V gene has CDR1 MNHEY and CDR2 SVGEGT. CDR3 length: 17 amino acids. The CDR3: CASSFPHTSASYNEQFF. CDR3 DNA: TGTGCCAGCAGTTTCCCTCACACTAGCGCCTCCTACAATGAGCAGTTCTTC.

The chain carries TRBV19 and TRBJ1-6, with D unclear. Trimming took off 6 bases at V and 6 bases at J, with 12 bases between the two ends. CDR1 and CDR2 (germline): LNHDA, SQIVND (reference sequence). The CDR3 loop spans 14 amino acids. CDR3 in amino acids: CASRTLDLNSPLHF. In DNA, the CDR3 is TGTGCCAGTAGGACACTAGATCTTAATTCACCCCTCCACTTT.

V is TRBV5-5 and J is TRBJ2-2; D remains unclear. Germline assignment: CDR1 SGHKS and CDR2 YYEKEE (reference sequence). The V end was cut by 1 base, the J end by 4 bases, with 5 bases between. This CDR3 contains 13 residues. CDR3 bases: TGTGCCAGCAGCTTGTTACTCACCGGGGAGCTGTTTTTT. Residues: CASSLLLTGELFF.

V is TRBV4-1 and J is TRBJ2-3; 8 bases are a match to TRBD2. CDR3 length equals 15 residues. The germline V gene encodes CDR1 MGHRA and CDR2 YSYEKL. The V gene end was trimmed by 0 bases and the J gene end by 5 bases; junction bases not matched to a gene: 4. The CDR3 loop reads CASSQEGLAGDTQYF. The CDR3 DNA reads TGCGCCAGCAGCCAAGAAGGGCTAGCGGGAGATACGCAGTATTTT.

CDR3 nucleotides: TGTGCCAGCACTCTACGGGACAGGGATCAGCCCCAGCATTTT. It codes for CASTLRDRDQPQHF. The J gene is TRBJ1-5, the V gene TRBV6-5; 9 bases map to TRBD1. Germline-derived CDR1 and CDR2 are MNHEY and SVGAGI. This CDR3 has 14 amino acids. V shed 7 bases, J shed 5 bases, and the junction held 6 bases outside the gene matches.

The chain combines TRBV4-1 with TRBJ1-3; 7 nucleotides agree with TRBD1. Trimming removed 5 bases from V and 0 bases from J; junction bases left unmatched: 7. The CDR3 totals 16 residues. Germline assignment: CDR1 MGHRA and CDR2 YSYEKL. The DNA for the CDR3 is TGCGCCAGCAGCTATTCGGGACAGAGCTCTGGAAACACCATATATTTT. This encodes CASSYSGQSSGNTIYF.

This clone was detected only once. This sequence joins TRBV6-5 and TRBJ2-7; TRBD2 aligns across 7 bases. The trim removed 2 bases at V and 8 bases at J, leaving 3 bases unmatched. Germline V gives CDR1 MNHEY, CDR2 SVGAGI. The CDR3 is made up of 12 amino acids. The CDR3 DNA reads as TGTGCCAGCAGTTACGCGGGGGATCAGCAGTACTTC. Protein product: CASSYAGDQQYF.

The J gene is TRBJ1-1, the V gene TRBV30; 8 bases align to TRBD1. J gave up 0 bases and V 4 bases, and 13 bases lay outside the gene matches. This CDR3 is 17 amino acids long. Germline CDR1 reads GTSNPN; CDR2 reads SVGIG (reference sequence). CDR3 protein: CAWKQRQGPSVNTEAFF. The CDR3 bases are TGTGCCTGGAAGCAACGACAGGGGCCGAGTGTGAACACTGAAGCTTTCTTT.

The chain recombines TRBV28 with TRBJ2-7, with 9 bases fitting TRBD2. This CDR3 has 16 amino acids. After removal of 4 bases from V and 2 bases from J, the junction contained 9 bases not matched to a gene. Germline CDR1 and CDR2: MDHEN and SYDVKM. The CDR3 protein is CASSSPGSGRTYEQYF. In DNA, the CDR3 is TGTGCCAGCAGTTCGCCGGGTAGCGGGAGAACCTACGAGCAGTACTTC.

V is TRBV27 and J is TRBJ2-3; 7 bases are shared with TRBD2. The germline CDR1 and CDR2 sequences are MNHEY and SMNVEV (reference sequence). Trimming took 6 bases from V and 2 from J; bases not matched to a gene: 14. The CDR3 loop spans 17 amino acids. CDR3 nucleotides: TGTGCCAGCAGCCCTCGAGCCGGGACTAAAGTCACAGATACGCAGTATTTT. It codes for CASSPRAGTKVTDTQYF.

The V and J genes are TRBV2 and TRBJ2-2, with 8 bases lining up with TRBD2. CDR1 and CDR2 (germline): SNHLY, FYNNEI. This CDR3 comprises 14 residues. CDR3 amino acids: CAGDPGLGPGELFF. The CDR3 DNA is TGTGCAGGTGACCCGGGACTAGGGCCCGGGGAGCTGTTTTTT.

CDR3 loop: CASREDRSHNYEQYF. DNA of the CDR3: TGTGCCAGCAGAGAGGACAGGTCCCATAACTACGAGCAGTACTTC. V and J are TRBV28 and TRBJ2-7; 7 bases fit TRBD1. Germline-derived CDR1 and CDR2 are MDHEN and SYDVKM. CDR3 length equals 15 residues. J gave up 3 bases and V 6 bases, and 11 bases lay outside the gene matches.

The rearrangement links TRBV6-2 or TRBV6-3 to TRBJ2-3; D uncertain. The CDR3 totals 11 residues. The V end lost 6 bases, the J end lost 4 bases, and 5 bases lay between the germline ends. Germline V CDR1 and CDR2: MNHEY, SVGEGT. DNA of the CDR3: TGTGCCAGCAGCTTCGCAGATACGCAGTATTTT. Amino acids: CASSFADTQYF.

The gene calls are TRBV2 and TRBJ2-3; 13 bases fit TRBD2. This CDR3 spans 14 amino acids. With V trimmed by 5 bases and J by 5 bases, 1 base remained unmatched. Germline-derived CDR1 and CDR2 are SNHLY and FYNNEI. The CDR3 loop reads CASSRLAGGDTQYF. The CDR3 DNA follows: TGTGCCAGCAGTAGACTAGCGGGGGGAGATACGCAGTATTTT.

This sequence joins TRBV4-2 and TRBJ2-7; TRBD1 matches 7 bases. Unmatched junction bases numbered 7, after V lost 4 bases and J lost 4 bases. This CDR3 has 14 amino acids. CDR1 and CDR2 (germline): LGHNA, YNFKEQ. CDR3 protein: CASSPRQGQYEQYF. The CDR3 DNA reads TGTGCCAGCAGCCCTAGACAGGGCCAATACGAGCAGTACTTC.